The 31 T cell receptor beta chains below all came from one sample that was sequenced in a study of T cells in Graves' hyperthyroidism and ophthalmopathy. Amplified regions were TCR beta CDR3 sequences from RNA transcripts. With the HTBI primer set, the TCR CDR3 went through a first round of RT-PCR. Each CDR3 protein gets one entry after TCRdb re-called the multiplex PCR reads with MiXCR. The sample has around 300,000 distinct CDR3 sequences; about 15% are singletons. The sequenced material came from blood. These receptors all come from a woman aged 45-65 years with Graves' hyperthyroidism that later progressed to Graves' ophthalmopathy.

This clonotype was picked up many times. V usage is TRBV18 and J usage is TRBJ2-1; no firm D call. Germline V gene lookup returns CDR1 KGHSH and CDR2 LQKENI. The V gene lost 2 bases and the J gene lost 6 bases, with 11 bases spanning the gap. This CDR3 has 14 residues. The CDR3 DNA reads as TGTGCCAGCTCACCAGGTTCCAGGATCAATGAGCAGTTCTTC. Translating it yields CASSPGSRINEQFF.

In its sample, this clonotype was seen many times. The chain is built from TRBV10-3 and TRBJ2-7, with 7 bases lining up with TRBD1. In germline, CDR1 is ENHRY, CDR2 SYGVKD. J gave up 3 bases and V 2 bases, and 7 bases lay outside the gene matches. The CDR3 runs 15 residues. The CDR3 DNA sequence: TGTGCCATCAGTGAGGTTTGGGACAGTTACTACGAGCAGTACTTC. Translated, it gives CAISEVWDSYYEQYF.

This clonotype occurred many times. The CDR3 protein is CSASSTGGPTYEQYF. The DNA of the CDR3 is TGCAGTGCTAGTTCGACGGGAGGGCCGACCTACGAGCAGTACTTC. The chain is built from TRBV20-1 and TRBJ2-7, with 8 bases identical to TRBD2. CDR3 length: 15 residues. The germline CDR1 and CDR2 sequences are DFQATT and SNEGSKA (reference sequence). J was trimmed by 2 bases and V by 3 bases; bases with no gene match: 9.

Comments on this clonotype: Being one base from a much bigger clone, this may be a read error. This chain joins TRBV28 and TRBJ1-2; D is uncertain. The CDR3 loop spans 15 amino acids. The V gene lost 8 bases and the J gene lost 4 bases, with 20 bases spanning the gap. In germline, CDR1 is MDHEN, CDR2 SYDVKM. This chain's CDR3 is CASGRAGISSYGYTF. The CDR3 bases are TGTGCCAGCGGAAGGGCCGGGATTAGCAGCTATGGCTACACCTTC.

This chain joins TRBV7-3 and TRBJ2-7, with D tentatively TRBD2 (6 bases). Germline-derived CDR1 and CDR2 are SGHTA and FQGTGA. The CDR3 covers 14 residues. V lost 3 bases, J lost 3 bases, and 12 bases lay in between. This CDR3 is CASSLDVGGYEQYF. CDR3 nucleotides: TGTGCCAGCAGCTTGGATGTGGGGGGCTACGAGCAGTACTTC.

This chain links TRBV27 with TRBJ1-3, with TRBD1 matching over 9 bases. Per germline, CDR1 MNHEY and CDR2 SMNVEV (reference sequence). The ends lost 6 bases at V and 4 bases at J; junction bases unmatched: 4. This CDR3 contains 14 residues. The CDR3 protein is CASRPGTGGNTIYF. The CDR3 DNA is TGTGCCAGCAGACCCGGGACAGGGGGAAACACCATATATTTT.

This clonotype was observed a few times. The rearrangement joins TRBV19 to TRBJ2-1, with D perhaps matching TRBD2 (6 bases). From germline, CDR1 is LNHDA and CDR2 SQIVND (reference sequence). The CDR3 runs 14 residues. V lost 3 bases and J lost 8, with 14 bases in between. The CDR3 sequence: CASSITGVRDEQFF. CDR3 DNA: TGTGCCAGTAGTATTACGGGGGTTAGAGATGAGCAGTTCTTC.

This clonotype was seen repeatedly, ten times or more. This chain joins TRBV3-1 and TRBJ1-3; the D is unclear. The CDR3 runs 14 residues. V was trimmed by 2 bases and J by 0 bases, leaving 5 bases between them. The germline gives CDR1 LGHDT, CDR2 YNNKEL (reference sequence). CDR3 in amino acids: CASSQISSGNTIYF. The CDR3 bases are TGTGCCAGCAGCCAAATCAGCTCTGGAAACACCATATATTTT.

This clonotype was seen a few times. This chain joins TRBV4-2 and TRBJ1-2, with D tentatively TRBD1 (5 bases). This CDR3 spans 15 amino acids. Trimming took 1 base from V and 9 from J, leaving 18 bases between them. Germline CDR1 and CDR2: LGHNA and YNFKEQ. The CDR3 reads CASSQVGTGFDRYTF. CDR3 sequence (DNA): TGTGCCAGCAGCCAAGTTGGGACGGGGTTTGATCGCTACACCTTC.

The rearrangement uses TRBV19 and TRBJ1-4; 9 bases line up with TRBD1. The CDR3 is 12 amino acids. Germline loops: CDR1 LNHDA, CDR2 SQIVND (reference sequence). V lost 11 bases, J lost 5 bases, and 3 bases stayed unmatched. CDR3 DNA sequence: TGTGCCGCGGGGACAGGGAATGAAAAACTGTTTTTT. Residues: CAAGTGNEKLFF.

The table lists this clonotype with many counts. The rearrangement uses TRBV2 and TRBJ2-7; D not certain. The CDR3 runs to 12 residues. With 5 bases removed from V and 0 bases from J, the gap between germline ends came to 5 bases. CDR1 is SNHLY, CDR2 FYNNEI, per germline. DNA for the CDR3: TGTGCCAGCAGTTATAGCTCCTACGAGCAGTACTTC. Its translation is CASSYSSYEQYF.

This clonotype was counted many times. The chain joins TRBV20-1 to TRBJ2-2; possibly TRBD2 for D (6 bases). This CDR3 spans 15 amino acids. CDR1 is DFQATT, CDR2 SNEGSKA, per germline (reference sequence). With 2 bases removed from V and 2 bases from J, the gap between germline ends came to 12 bases. As DNA, the CDR3 is TGCAGTGCTAGACCGCCGGGACTCAACACCGGGGAGCTGTTTTTT. Translating it yields CSARPPGLNTGELFF.

Many counts were recorded for this clonotype. The V gene is TRBV15, the J gene TRBJ1-5, with 8 bases identical to TRBD1. Germline V gene lookup returns CDR1 LNHNV and CDR2 YYDKDF (reference sequence). V shed 0 bases, J shed 6 bases, and the junction held 4 bases outside the gene matches. The CDR3 runs 15 residues. The CDR3 region has the DNA TGTGCCACCAGCAGAGATCAAACAGGGGGTCAGCCCCAGCATTTT. Translating it yields CATSRDQTGGQPQHF.

For this clonotype: One end of the junction fails to match germline, which may point to a read error. The rearrangement links TRBV5-1 to TRBJ2-2; possible D gene TRBD2, 5 bases. The CDR3 length is 12 residues. Germline V gives CDR1 SGHRS, CDR2 YFSETQ. CDR3 amino acids: CASSSDPGKLFF. The CDR3 DNA reads as TGCGCCAGCAGCTCTGACCCCGGGAAGCTGTTTTTT.

This clonotype was observed many times. At one end, the junction sequence differs from germline, possibly due to a read error. The J gene is TRBJ2-7, the V gene TRBV10-3, with D perhaps matching TRBD1 or TRBD2 (5 bases each). The V gene's germline CDR1 is ENHRY and CDR2 SYGVKD. The CDR3 loop spans 15 amino acids. The CDR3 here is CAISEFKGPDYAQYF. As DNA, the CDR3 is TGTGCCATCAGTGAGTTTAAGGGGCCTGACTACGCGCAGTACTTC.

In this sample, this clonotype turned up many times. This chain links TRBV20-1 with TRBJ2-3; tentative D call: TRBD1 (6 bases). The CDR3 length is 16 residues. Per germline, CDR1 DFQATT and CDR2 SNEGSKA (reference sequence). V lost 0 bases to trimming and J lost 1 base, with 14 bases between them. CDR3: CSARDQGSLGTDTQYF. CDR3 in DNA: TGCAGTGCTAGAGATCAGGGGAGTTTGGGCACAGATACGCAGTATTTT.

The table lists this clonotype with many counts. The genes are TRBV6-1 and TRBJ2-3; D not resolved. The CDR3 runs to 16 residues. Germline V gene data show CDR1 as MNHNS and CDR2 as SASEGT. Trimming removed 4 bases at V and 1 base at J, with 15 bases between. The CDR3 DNA follows: TGTGCCAGCAGTGGGGGTTGGACGGCGGGCACAGATACGCAGTATTTT. Translation gives CASSGGWTAGTDTQYF.

This clonotype was seen a few times. This chain joins TRBV7-9 and TRBJ2-1; D might be TRBD2 (5 bases). The CDR3 length is 15 residues. Germline values: CDR1 SEHNR, CDR2 FQNEAQ (reference sequence). V lost 5 bases to trimming and J lost 3 bases, with 14 bases between them. The CDR3 region has the DNA TGTGCCAGCAGCCACGACTACCTTATCTACAATGAGCAGTTCTTC. This codes for CASSHDYLIYNEQFF. The full variable domain, with the rest looked up from reference TRBV7-9 and TRBJ2-1, is DTGVSQNPRHKITKRGQNVTFRCDPISEHNRLYWYRQTLGQGPEFLTYFQNEAQLEKSRLLSDRFSAERPKGSFSTLEIQRTEQGDSAMYLCASSHDYLIYNEQFFGPGTRLTVL.

There are a few counts of this clonotype. The chain joins TRBV28 to TRBJ2-7; a weak D match, TRBD1 (6 bases). Looked up from germline, CDR1 is MDHEN and CDR2 is SYDVKM. The length of the CDR3 is 14 residues. V was cut by 5 bases and J by 2 bases, with 13 bases left in between. This CDR3 is CASSLTGLTYEQYF. The CDR3 region has the DNA TGTGCCAGCAGTCTTACAGGGTTAACCTACGAGCAGTACTTC.

This clonotype has a handful of counts. The CDR3 DNA reads as TGTGCCATCAGTGAAATTGCGAGACAGGGGCTATACGAGCAGTACTTC. This gives the protein CAISEIARQGLYEQYF. This rearrangement joins TRBV10-3 to TRBJ2-7; 8 bases fit TRBD1. Germline loops: CDR1 ENHRY, CDR2 SYGVKD. CDR3 length: 16 amino acids. V gave up 3 bases and J gave up 4 bases; unmatched junction bases: 11.

This clonotype came up many times. The rearrangement links TRBV5-1 to TRBJ2-1; unclear D gene. V shed 5 bases and J shed 3 bases, with 15 bases lying between them. The CDR3 spans 15 residues. Per germline, CDR1 SGHRS and CDR2 YFSETQ. DNA for the CDR3: TGCGCCAGCAGGTGGGCCCATGGGGTCTACAATGAGCAGTTCTTC. Translation gives CASRWAHGVYNEQFF.

This chain links TRBV30 with TRBJ2-5; D perhaps matches TRBD1 (6 bases). The V end was cut by 2 bases, the J end by 2 bases, with 15 bases between. Germline lookup yields CDR1 GTSNPN and CDR2 SVGIG (reference sequence). The CDR3 extends over 15 amino acids. CDR3 coding DNA: TGTGCCTGGAGTTTAACCGGTGGACAGCAAGAGACCCAGTACTTC. Protein sequence: CAWSLTGGQQETQYF.

The chain has TRBV5-5 and TRBJ1-2, with a tentative D call TRBD1 (5 bases). V gave up 0 bases and J gave up 7 bases, with 16 bases separating them. Germline CDR1 and CDR2: SGHKS and YYEKEE (reference sequence). The CDR3 consists of 15 residues. The DNA of the CDR3 is TGTGCCAGCAGCTTGGAAAGGGGTGATTTGGGTGGCTACACCTTC. As protein: CASSLERGDLGGYTF.

This clonotype came up a few times. This sequence joins TRBV2 and TRBJ1-2; the D is unclear. In germline, CDR1 is SNHLY, CDR2 FYNNEI. This CDR3 is 13 amino acids long. V was clipped by 1 base and J by 5 bases, with 8 bases between them. The CDR3, as DNA: TGTGCCAGCAGTGAAGGATTTCGGTATGGCTACACCTTC. Translated, it gives CASSEGFRYGYTF. Using reference TRBV2 and TRBJ1-2 for the parts outside the CDR3, the full variable domain is EPEVTQTPSHQVTQMGQEVILRCVPISNHLYFYWYRQILGQKVEFLVSFYNNEISEKSEIFDDQFSVERPDGSNFTLKIRSTKLEDSAMYFCASSEGFRYGYTFGSGTRLTVV.

This clonotype was seen repeatedly, ten times or more. The genes are TRBV5-5 and TRBJ2-1; 7 bases line up with TRBD2. The CDR3 has 13 amino acids. Germline CDR1 reads SGHKS; CDR2 reads YYEKEE (reference sequence). The J segment lost 8 bases and the V segment lost 6 bases, leaving 8 bases of the junction unmatched. The CDR3 DNA reads as TGTGCCAGCAACTCCGGGGGGATGGATGAGCAGTTCTTC. Amino acid sequence: CASNSGGMDEQFF. Full variable domain (rest looked up from reference TRBV5-5 and TRBJ2-1): DAGVTQSPTHLIKTRGQQVTLRCSPISGHKSVSWYQQVLGQGPQFIFQYYEKEERGRGNFPDRFSARQFPNYSSELNVNALLLGDSALYLCASNSGGMDEQFFGPGTRLTVL.

The sample holds many counts of this clonotype. The chain recombines TRBV12-3 or TRBV12-4 with TRBJ1-3; 7 nucleotides agree with TRBD1. This CDR3 spans 15 amino acids. J gave up 1 base and V 3 bases, and 3 bases lay outside the gene matches. In DNA, the CDR3 is TGTGCCAGCAGTTTCCTGGACAGGTCTGGAAACACCATATATTTT. Translation gives CASSFLDRSGNTIYF.

In its sample, this clonotype was seen many times. The genes are TRBV5-1 and TRBJ2-3; no definite D call. Trimming cost V 1 base and J 0 bases, with 3 bases left between them. Germline CDR1 SGHRS, CDR2 YFSETQ. The CDR3 has 13 amino acids. CDR3: CASSLWSTDTQYF. The CDR3 region has the DNA TGCGCCAGCAGCTTGTGGAGCACAGATACGCAGTATTTT.

This clonotype occurred many times. The V gene is TRBV2, the J gene TRBJ1-1; D remains ambiguous. Germline V lookup: CDR1 SNHLY, CDR2 FYNNEI. This CDR3 is built from 15 residues. V gave up 2 bases and J gave up 0 bases, with 10 bases separating them. In nucleotides, the CDR3 is TGTGCCAGCAGTGAATCGGCAGTTATGAACACTGAAGCTTTCTTT. As protein: CASSESAVMNTEAFF.

This clonotype occurred many times. This chain uses TRBV20-1 with TRBJ2-1, with 7 positions matching TRBD2. After removal of 0 bases from V and 10 bases from J, the junction contained 6 bases not matched to a gene. Germline-derived CDR1 and CDR2 are DFQATT and SNEGSKA (reference sequence). The length of the CDR3 is 13 residues. The CDR3 nucleotides read TGCAGTGCTAGAGATACGGGAGGAATAGAGCAGTTCTTC. Amino acid sequence: CSARDTGGIEQFF.

This clonotype has a handful of counts. V gene TRBV7-8 combines with J gene TRBJ2-2; 7 nucleotides agree with TRBD2. The junction had 11 bases not matched to a gene; V was cut back by 3 bases and J by 7 bases. This CDR3 has 16 residues. Per germline, CDR1 SGHVS and CDR2 FQNEAQ. The DNA for the CDR3 is TGTGCCAGCAGCTTGGAGCTAGCGGCCCCCAACGGGGAGCTGTTTTTT. This gives the protein CASSLELAAPNGELFF.

This clonotype was found once. The chain links TRBV9 to TRBJ2-3; maybe TRBD1 (6 bases). The CDR3 spans 14 residues. The germline V gene encodes CDR1 SGDLS and CDR2 YYNGEE. Trimming took 4 bases from V and 6 from J, leaving 15 bases between them. In DNA, the CDR3 is TGTGCCAGCAGCCCCCGGGCAGGGGTGGATACGCAGTATTTT. Its protein product is CASSPRAGVDTQYF.